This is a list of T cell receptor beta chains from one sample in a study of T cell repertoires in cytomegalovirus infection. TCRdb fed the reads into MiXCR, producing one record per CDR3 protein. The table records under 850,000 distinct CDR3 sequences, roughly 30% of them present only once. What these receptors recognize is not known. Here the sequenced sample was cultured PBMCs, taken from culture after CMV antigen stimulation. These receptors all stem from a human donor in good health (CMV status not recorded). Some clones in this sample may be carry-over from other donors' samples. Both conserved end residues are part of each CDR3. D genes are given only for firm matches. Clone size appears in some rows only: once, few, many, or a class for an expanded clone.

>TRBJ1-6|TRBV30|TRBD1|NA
CAWTLGQGHSPLHF
TGTGCCTGGACCCTGGGACAGGGCCATTCACCCCTCCACTTT
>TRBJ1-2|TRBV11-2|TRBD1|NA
CASSLDRGIGYTF
TGTGCCAGCAGCCTCGACAGGGGAATTGGCTACACCTTC
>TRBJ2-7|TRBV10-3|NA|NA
CAISDVYEQYF
TGTGCCATCAGTGATGTATACGAGCAGTACTTC
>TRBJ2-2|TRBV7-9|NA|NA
CASSLGGLGGGYRELFF
TGTGCCAGCAGCTTAGGAGGCCTCGGCGGAGGTTACCGGGAGCTGTTTTTT
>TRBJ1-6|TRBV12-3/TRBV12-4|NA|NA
CASSPFGGNSPLHF
TGTGCCAGCAGCCCGTTCGGGGGTAATTCACCCCTCCACTTT
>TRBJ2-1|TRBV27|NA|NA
CASSLSGYSNNEQFF
TGTGCCAGCAGTTTGAGCGGGTACTCTAACAATGAGCAGTTCTTC
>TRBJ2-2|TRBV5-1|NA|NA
CASSMSDFNTGELFF
TGCGCCAGCAGCATGAGTGACTTTAACACCGGGGAGCTGTTTTTT
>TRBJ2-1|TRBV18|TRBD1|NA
CASSPMRTGVYNEQFF
TGTGCCAGCTCACCAATGAGGACAGGGGTGTACAATGAGCAGTTCTTC
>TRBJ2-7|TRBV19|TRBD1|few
CASSITWTGGYEQYF
TGTGCCAGTAGTATTACGTGGACAGGGGGCTACGAGCAGTACTTC
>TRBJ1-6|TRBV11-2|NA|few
CASSLRQADSPLHF
TGTGCCAGCAGCCTGAGACAGGCGGATTCACCCCTCCACTTT
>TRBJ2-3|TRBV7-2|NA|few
CASSFGGLRTDTQYF
TGTGCCAGCAGCTTCGGGGGCCTTAGGACAGATACGCAGTATTTT
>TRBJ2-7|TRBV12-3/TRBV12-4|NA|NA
CASRNQNSYEQYF
TGTGCCAGCAGGAATCAAAATTCATACGAGCAGTACTTC
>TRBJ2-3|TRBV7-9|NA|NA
CASSSYGTSTQYF
TGTGCCAGCAGCTCCTACGGAACCTCTACGCAGTATTTT
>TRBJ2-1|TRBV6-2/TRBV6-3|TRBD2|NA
CASSYSASGSRNEQFF
TGTGCCAGCAGTTACTCCGCTAGCGGGAGTCGAAATGAGCAGTTCTTC
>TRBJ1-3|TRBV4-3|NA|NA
CASSQGPPSSGNTIYF
TGCGCCAGCAGCCAAGGCCCACCCAGCTCTGGAAACACCATATATTTT
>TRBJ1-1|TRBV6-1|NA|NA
CASRAAARTEAFF
TGTGCCAGCAGAGCAGCCGCCCGCACTGAAGCTTTCTTT
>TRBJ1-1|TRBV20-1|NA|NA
CSARDARAMNTEAFF
TGCAGTGCTAGAGATGCTAGAGCCATGAACACTGAAGCTTTCTTT
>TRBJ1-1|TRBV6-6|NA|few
CASSKQGGDTEAFF
TGTGCCAGCAGTAAACAGGGAGGGGACACTGAAGCTTTCTTT
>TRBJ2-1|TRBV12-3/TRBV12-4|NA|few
CATAIVSAGNEQFF
TGTGCCACAGCAATCGTTTCGGCGGGCAATGAGCAGTTCTTC
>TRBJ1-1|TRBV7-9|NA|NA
CASSRATARAFF
TGTGCCAGCAGCCGCGCGACAGCGAGAGCTTTCTTT
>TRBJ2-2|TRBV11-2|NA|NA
CASSWRRGDTGELFF
TGTGCCAGCAGTTGGCGCAGGGGCGACACCGGGGAGCTGTTTTTT
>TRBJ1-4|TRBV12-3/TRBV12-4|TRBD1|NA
CASSRQGRLFF
TGTGCCAGCAGCCGACAGGGGAGGCTGTTTTTT
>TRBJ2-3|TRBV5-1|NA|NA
CASSLSTARTDTQYF
TGCGCCAGCAGCTTGTCAACAGCCCGCACAGATACGCAGTATTTT
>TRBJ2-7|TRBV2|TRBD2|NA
CASLGLAPAQYF
TGTGCCAGCTTGGGACTAGCCCCAGCGCAGTACTTC
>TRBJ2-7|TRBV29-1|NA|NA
CSVILDSKPYEQYF
TGCAGCGTTATCCTCGACAGTAAACCCTACGAGCAGTACTTC
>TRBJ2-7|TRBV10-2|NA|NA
CARSPWVRYEQYF
TGCGCCCGATCCCCGTGGGTCCGCTACGAGCAGTACTTC
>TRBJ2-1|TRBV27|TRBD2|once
CASSSGLREEFF
TGTGCCAGCAGTTCCGGACTCCGGGAGGAGTTCTTC
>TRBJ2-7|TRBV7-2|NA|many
CASSLDGSNYEQYF
TGTGCCAGCAGCTTAGACGGATCTAACTACGAGCAGTACTTC
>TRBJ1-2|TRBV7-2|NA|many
CASSLTRANYGYTF
TGTGCCAGCAGCTTGACTCGCGCTAACTATGGCTACACCTTC
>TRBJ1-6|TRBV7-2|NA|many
CASSLVGSLSSPLHF
TGTGCCAGCAGCTTAGTTGGGTCGTTGAGTTCACCCCTCCACTTT
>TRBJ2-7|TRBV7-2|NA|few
CASSSPFREQYF
TGTGCCAGCAGCTCCCCCTTTAGGGAGCAGTACTTC
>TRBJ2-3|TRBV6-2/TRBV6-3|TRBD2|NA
CASRDPATSGGSTDTQYF
TGTGCCAGCAGGGACCCCGCGACTAGCGGAGGCAGCACAGATACGCAGTATTTT
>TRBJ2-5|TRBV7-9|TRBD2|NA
CASSPSRQGGETQYF
TGTGCCAGCAGCCCTAGCCGGCAGGGAGGGGAGACCCAGTACTTC
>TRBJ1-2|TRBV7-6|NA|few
CASSPIAGSNYGYTF
TGTGCCAGCAGCCCCATCGCTGGATCTAACTATGGCTACACCTTC
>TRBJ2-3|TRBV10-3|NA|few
CAISDAGDTQYF
TGTGCCATCAGTGATGCGGGGGATACGCAGTATTTT
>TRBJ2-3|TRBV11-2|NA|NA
CASRSIKGTDTQYF
TGTGCCAGCAGGTCAATCAAGGGGACAGATACGCAGTATTTT
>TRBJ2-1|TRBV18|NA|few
CASSPPQREWGNEQFF
TGTGCCAGCTCACCGCCCCAACGGGAGTGGGGCAATGAGCAGTTCTTC
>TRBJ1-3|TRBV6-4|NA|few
CASRSLRGNTIYF
TGTGCCAGCAGAAGCTTACGTGGAAACACCATATATTTT
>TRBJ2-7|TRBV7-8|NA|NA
CASSLAVQGKRYEQYF
TGTGCCAGCAGCTTAGCGGTACAGGGTAAAAGATACGAGCAGTACTTC
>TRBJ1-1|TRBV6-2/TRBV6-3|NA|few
CASRRRGPNTEAFF
TGTGCCAGCAGACGCCGCGGCCCAAACACTGAAGCTTTCTTT
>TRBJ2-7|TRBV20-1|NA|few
CSAPRRGATYEQYF
TGCAGTGCTCCCCGGAGGGGGGCAACCTACGAGCAGTACTTC
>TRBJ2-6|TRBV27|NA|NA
CASSFWAYSGANVLTF
TGTGCCAGCAGTTTCTGGGCTTACTCTGGGGCCAACGTCCTGACTTTC
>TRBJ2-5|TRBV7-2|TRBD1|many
CASSFDRGSQETQYF
TGTGCCAGCAGCTTCGACAGGGGCAGTCAAGAGACCCAGTACTTC
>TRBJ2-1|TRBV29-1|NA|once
CSTKRGLSSYNEQFF
TGCAGCACCAAAAGGGGACTGAGCTCCTACAATGAGCAGTTCTTC
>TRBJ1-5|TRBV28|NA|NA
CASSPRQISNQPQHF
TGTGCCAGCAGTCCAAGACAGATTAGCAATCAGCCCCAGCATTTT
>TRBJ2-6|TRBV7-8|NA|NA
CASSSTLSGANVLTF
TGTGCCAGCAGCTCCACGTTATCTGGGGCCAACGTCCTGACTTTC
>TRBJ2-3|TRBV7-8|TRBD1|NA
CASSLKRTGYRTDTQYF
TGTGCCAGCAGCCTAAAGCGGACAGGTTATAGAACAGATACGCAGTATTTT
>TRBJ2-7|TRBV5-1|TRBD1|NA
CASSLLPGQGTYEQYF
TGCGCCAGCAGTTTATTACCGGGACAGGGCACCTACGAGCAGTACTTC
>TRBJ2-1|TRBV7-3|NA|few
CASSWTSGGEQFF
TGTGCCAGCAGTTGGACTTCCGGGGGTGAGCAGTTCTTC
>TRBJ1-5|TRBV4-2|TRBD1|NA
CASSQDKAGGYSNQPQHF
TGTGCCAGCAGCCAAGATAAGGCAGGGGGTTATAGCAATCAGCCCCAGCATTTT
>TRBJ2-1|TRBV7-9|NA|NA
CASSPRREAEQFF
TGTGCCAGCAGCCCCCGTAGGGAGGCTGAGCAGTTCTTC
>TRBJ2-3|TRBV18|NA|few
CASSPRWSTDTQYF
TGTGCCAGCTCACCACGGTGGAGCACAGATACGCAGTATTTT
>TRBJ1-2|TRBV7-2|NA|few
CASSLPLGLGGYTF
TGTGCCAGCAGCCTCCCCCTGGGGCTGGGTGGCTACACCTTC
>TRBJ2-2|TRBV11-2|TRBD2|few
CASSPRKREGQTGELFF
TGTGCCAGCAGCCCCCGAAAGCGGGAGGGCCAAACCGGGGAGCTGTTTTTT
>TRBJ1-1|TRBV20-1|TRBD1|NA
CSAREQGATEAFF
TGCAGTGCTAGAGAACAGGGGGCAACTGAAGCTTTCTTT
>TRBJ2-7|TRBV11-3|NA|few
CASSLSPDSYEQYF
TGTGCCAGCAGCTTATCACCGGACAGCTACGAGCAGTACTTC
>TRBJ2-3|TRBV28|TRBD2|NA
CASALAGDTDTQYF
TGTGCCAGCGCGCTAGCGGGGGACACAGATACGCAGTATTTT
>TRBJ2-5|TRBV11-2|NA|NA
CASSLVGAFGQSGF
TGTGCCAGCAGCTTAGTAGGCGCCTTTGGACAGTCCGGCTTC
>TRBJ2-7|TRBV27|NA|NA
CASSLRGPISYEQYF
TGTGCCAGCAGTTTAAGGGGACCCATATCCTACGAGCAGTACTTC
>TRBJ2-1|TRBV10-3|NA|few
CATEGGQGIGNEQFF
TGTGCCACAGAAGGCGGGCAGGGGATTGGGAATGAGCAGTTCTTC